The entry below describes one TCR beta chain. This sample stems from a study of shared clonotypes between healthy human individuals. Profiling relied on immunoSEQ multiplex PCR, and the TCRdb table lists in-frame clones only, not all of them. Counted here are 2,100,000 or so clones, more than 90% occurring once; the ten biggest clones make up roughly 0.13%. With V trimmed by 1 base and J by 4 bases, 13 bases remained unmatched. Germline V gives CDR1 SGHAT, CDR2 FQNNGV. CDR3 length: 17 residues. Into CD45RA+ naive and CD45RA-negative memory subsets, the CD4+ cells were split. Sequenced sample: naive CD4+ T cells sorted from blood. Subset described: CD45RA+ positively selected. This receptor was taken from a man aged 18 to 29 in good health. This chain connects TRBV11-2 to TRBJ2-7, with 7 bases aligning to TRBD1. CDR3 DNA: TGTGCCAGCAGCTTAGCATTACAGGGGACAAACTATTACGAGCAGTACTTC. This translates into CASSLALQGTNYYEQYF. The full variable domain, in which reference TRBV11-2 and TRBJ2-7 provide the parts outside the CDR3, is EAGVAQSPRYKIIEKRQSVAFWCNPISGHATLYWYQQILGQGPKLLIQFQNNGVVDDSQLPKDRFSAERLKGVDSTLKIQPAKLEDSAVYLCASSLALQGTNYYEQYFGPGTRLTVT.